The 21 T cell receptor beta chains in this list originate from one sample, sequenced in a study of T-cell reconstitution after alpha-beta-depleted transplantation in children. Using unique molecular identifiers, the investigators prepared the TCRbeta library. TCRdb re-derived calls from the PCR reads in MiXCR, one entry per CDR3 protein. The sample has around 300,000 distinct CDR3 sequences, roughly 12% seen once; the top ten hold about a quarter. Source: peripheral blood, taken 180 days after TCRalphabeta/CD19-depleted stem cell transplant. The receptors were gathered from a male patient aged 2 to 10 who had a stem cell transplant for chronic granulomatous disease, so the T cells may come from the graft donor.

The chain combines TRBV12-2 with TRBJ2-1; TRBD2 was called by the table and not checked on the DNA. TRBV12-2 constitutes a pseudogene. The CDR3 loop spans 16 amino acids. This CDR3 reads CASRLVSGGAGNEQFF. The CDR3 bases are TGTGCAAGTCGCTTAGTTAGCGGGGGGGCGGGCAATGAGCAGTTCTTC.

This clonotype was detected ten times or more. The chain links TRBV12-3 or TRBV12-4 to TRBJ2-1; 9 bases are shared with TRBD2. The CDR3 runs to 16 residues. V trimming: 3 bases; J trimming: 5 bases; junction bases outside the gene matches: 8. The CDR3 coding sequence is TGTGCCAGCAGTTTGGGACTAGCAGGGGGGGACAATGAGCAGTTCTTC. It yields the protein CASSLGLAGGDNEQFF.

This rearrangement joins TRBV6-2 or TRBV6-3 to TRBJ1-6; TRBD1 aligns across 11 bases. CDR1 and CDR2 (germline): MNHEY, SVGEGT. V shed 5 bases, J shed 9 bases, and the junction held 3 bases outside the gene matches. CDR3 length equals 14 residues. In DNA form, the CDR3 reads TGTGCCAGCAGTGGGGACAGGGGGATTTCACCCCTCCACTTT. It encodes CASSGDRGISPLHF.

This clonotype was seen a few times. V gene TRBV14 combines with J gene TRBJ2-1; 12 bases match TRBD2. Germline assignment: CDR1 SGHDN and CDR2 FVKESK. CDR3 length: 15 amino acids. The V gene end was trimmed by 4 bases and the J gene end by 10 bases; junction bases not matched to a gene: 8. DNA of the CDR3: TGTGCCAGCAGCCCCCCTAGCGGGAGGGCCAGGGAGCAGTTCTTC. Encoded protein: CASSPPSGRAREQFF.

This clonotype was seen ten or more times. The chain recombines TRBV11-1 with TRBJ1-1; 8 positions match TRBD1. CDR3 length equals 15 residues. J gave up 4 bases and V 5 bases, and 9 bases lay outside the gene matches. CDR1 SGHAT and CDR2 FQDESV come from the germline V gene (reference sequence). CDR3 bases: TGTGCCAGCAGCCAGACAGGGGCTGGGAGCACTGAAGCTTTCTTT. It encodes CASSQTGAGSTEAFF.

In this sample, this clonotype turned up once. This may be a read error, as it is one base from a much larger clone. Lacking the conserved final phenylalanine or tryptophan, this CDR3 likely reflects a read error. The chain links TRBV5-5 to TRBJ2-1; tentative D call: TRBD1 (5 bases). CDR1 and CDR2 from the germline V gene are SGHKS and YYEKEE (reference sequence). The CDR3 loop spans 14 amino acids. The DNA for the CDR3 is TGTGCCAGCAGCTTGGTTTGGCAGGGCAATCAGCAGTTCATC. This gives the protein CASSLVWQGNQQFI.

This clonotype was detected ten times or more. The chain links TRBV7-2 to TRBJ2-1, with D perhaps assigned TRBD1 or TRBD2 (6 bases each). V was clipped by 1 base and J by 5 bases, with 9 bases between them. Per germline, CDR1 SGHTA and CDR2 FQGNSA. This CDR3 is 14 amino acids long. The CDR3 DNA reads as TGTGCCAGCAGCTTAGGGGGGGCAGACAATGAGCAGTTCTTC. As protein: CASSLGGADNEQFF.

This clonotype was recorded many times. This chain joins TRBV7-8 and TRBJ1-1; no firm D call. V was cut by 3 bases and J by 0 bases, with 5 bases left in between. CDR3 length: 13 residues. Per the germline V gene, CDR1 is SGHVS and CDR2 is FQNEAQ. The CDR3 spells CASSFPVNTEAFF. CDR3 bases: TGTGCCAGCAGCTTTCCGGTGAACACTGAAGCTTTCTTT.

This clonotype has a count of ten or more. The rearrangement uses TRBV12-3 or TRBV12-4 and TRBJ2-5; D perhaps matches TRBD2 (5 bases). CDR3 length: 15 residues. Trimming cost V 2 bases and J 5 bases, with 15 bases left between them. CDR3 in amino acids: CASSLRSGVGETQYF. The DNA for the CDR3 is TGTGCCAGCAGTTTAAGGAGCGGTGTAGGGGAGACCCAGTACTTC.

This clonotype showed up many times. DNA for the CDR3: TGCAGCGTTGAAGATCCCAACAATGAGCAGTTCTTC. Amino acids: CSVEDPNNEQFF. The rearrangement joins TRBV29-1 to TRBJ2-1; D is unclear. Looked up from germline, CDR1 is SQVTM and CDR2 is ANQGSEA. The V gene lost 0 bases and the J gene lost 5 bases, with 5 bases spanning the gap. The CDR3 spans 12 residues.

Points on this clonotype: A much more abundant neighbour one base away suggests this may be a read error. The DNA for the CDR3 is TGCAGCATTGAAGACCCCGGGACACCTTACGAGCAGTACTTC. This codes for CSIEDPGTPYEQYF. The chain employs TRBV29-1 and TRBJ2-7, with a possible D match to TRBD1 (6 bases). CDR1 is SQVTM and CDR2 is ANQGSEA in the germline V gene. The CDR3 extends over 14 amino acids.

This clonotype has at least ten counts. This chain joins TRBV7-8 and TRBJ2-3; possibly TRBD1 for D (6 bases). With 7 bases removed from V and 3 bases from J, the gap between germline ends came to 20 bases. This CDR3 region has 16 residues. CDR1 and CDR2 (germline): SGHVS, FQNEAQ. The CDR3 spells CASTFTLVQGTDTQYF. The CDR3, as DNA: TGTGCCAGCACCTTTACGCTTGTACAGGGTACAGATACGCAGTATTTT.

As to this clonotype: This sequence may be a read error, since a much larger clone differs from it by one base. The DNA of the CDR3 is TGTGCCAGCAGCTTACACGGACAGGGGTCTCTTGAGCAGTCCTTC. Translating it yields CASSLHGQGSLEQSF. The chain recombines TRBV7-3 with TRBJ2-1; the match to TRBD1 covers 9 bases. Germline CDR1 is SGHTA and CDR2 is FQGTGA. CDR3 length: 15 amino acids. The entire variable domain, with the rest obtained from reference TRBV7-3 and TRBJ2-1, is as follows: GAGVSQTPSNKVTEKGKYVELRCDPISGHTALYWYRQSLGQGPEFLIYFQGTGAADDSGLPNDRFFAVRPEGSVSTLKIQRTERGDSAVYLCASSLHGQGSLEQSFGPGTRLTVL.

This clonotype occurred many times. The chain has TRBV20-1 and TRBJ2-7; 7 nucleotides agree with TRBD2. The germline V gene has CDR1 DFQATT and CDR2 SNEGSKA (reference sequence). This CDR3 has 15 residues. V shed 0 bases and J 3 bases; nucleotides not matched to a gene: 8. CDR3 sequence (DNA): TGCAGTGCTAGAGACGCCACGGGGACTAACTACGAGCAGTACTTC. Translated: CSARDATGTNYEQYF.

A note on this clonotype: A much larger clone differs from this one at a single base, so this may be a read error. The chain employs TRBV7-9 and TRBJ2-3; D not resolved. V lost 8 bases and J 2 bases, leaving 8 bases between the germline ends. CDR1 and CDR2 from the germline V gene are SEHNR and FQNEAQ (reference sequence). CDR3 size: 12 residues. The CDR3 here is CASGIHTDTQYF. The CDR3 DNA follows: TGTGCCAGCGGAATCCACACAGATACGCAGTATTTT.

Remarks on this clonotype: This sequence may be a read error, since a much larger clone differs from it by one base. The conserved final phenylalanine or tryptophan is absent from the CDR3, which likely points to a read error. The DNA is left out, because the CDR3 cannot be placed on it with certainty; the CDR3 is given as TCRdb lists it. This chain connects TRBV21-1 to TRBJ1-5; the table's D call of TRBD1 was not tested on the DNA. TRBV21-1 is a documented pseudogene. The CDR3 contains 16 residues when both ends are counted. CDR3 sequence: CASSKKEQGARQPQHL.

The chain carries TRBV3-1 and TRBJ1-1, with D uncertain. The length of the CDR3 is 15 residues. Trimming took 1 base from V and 0 from J, leaving 9 bases between them. Germline CDR1 and CDR2: LGHDT and YNNKEL (reference sequence). CDR3 loop: CASSQVGLMNTEAFF. The CDR3 DNA sequence: TGTGCCAGCAGCCAAGTGGGATTAATGAACACTGAAGCTTTCTTT.

This clonotype has ten or more counts. The rearrangement links TRBV2 to TRBJ2-2; perhaps D is TRBD1 or TRBD2 (5 bases each). Per germline, CDR1 SNHLY and CDR2 FYNNEI. V dropped 3 bases and J dropped 4 bases, with 9 bases sitting between them. The CDR3 contains 14 residues. This chain's CDR3 is CASSETGTTGELFF. In DNA form, the CDR3 reads TGTGCCAGCAGTGAGACGGGGACCACCGGGGAGCTGTTTTTT.

This clonotype has only a few counts. V gene TRBV3-1 combines with J gene TRBJ2-1; D is possibly TRBD2 (5 bases). The CDR3 is 17 residues long. CDR1 is LGHDT and CDR2 is YNNKEL in the germline V gene (reference sequence). Trimming took off 1 base at V and 4 bases at J, with 17 bases between the two ends. CDR3 region: CASSQGWRLATYNEQFF. The CDR3 nucleotides are TGTGCCAGCAGCCAAGGGTGGCGGCTAGCCACTTACAATGAGCAGTTCTTC.

The count of this clonotype is one. The chain recombines TRBV19 with TRBJ2-4; D may be TRBD1 or TRBD2 (5 bases each). CDR1 and CDR2 (germline): LNHDA, SQIVND (reference sequence). With 9 bases removed from V and 0 bases from J, the gap between germline ends came to 9 bases. This CDR3 is built from 13 residues. CDR3 region: CASSGTAKNIQYF. The CDR3, as DNA: TGTGCCAGCTCCGGGACAGCCAAAAACATTCAGTACTTC.

The sample holds many counts of this clonotype. The rearrangement links TRBV12-3 or TRBV12-4 to TRBJ1-2; D not certain. V lost 5 bases to trimming and J lost 4 bases, with 17 bases between them. This CDR3 has 15 amino acids. CDR3 loop: CASSRNHAALYGYTF. CDR3 nucleotides: TGTGCCAGCAGTCGAAACCATGCCGCCCTCTATGGCTACACCTTC.